The clone carrying this T cell receptor (beta chain) was observed a handful of times. The data are from a study of blood T cells in healthy people across ages. It was with a sample-barcoded 5' primer and a J-beta primer mix that a second PCR of roughly 6 to 11 cycles was run. TCRdb re-called the 5' RACE reads through MiXCR, storing one row per CDR3 protein. The data show roughly 1 million distinct CDR3 sequences, under 30% seen once. V lost 4 bases and J 6 bases, leaving 13 bases between the germline ends. CDR1 is LGHDT and CDR2 is YNNKEL in the germline V gene (reference sequence). The CDR3 runs 14 residues. These data also formed part of another study, on T cells of mothers and their children.

This chain joins TRBV3-1 and TRBJ2-1; D ambiguous. Sequences were obtained from blood. This sequence originates from a girl aged 2-9 years in good health. The CDR3 is CASSPFPTANEQFF. In DNA, the CDR3 is TGTGCCAGCAGCCCCTTTCCTACAGCCAATGAGCAGTTCTTC.